The 4 T cell receptor beta chains in this list originate from one sample, sequenced in a study of blood T cell repertoires in COVID-19. Sequenced by immunoSEQ multiplex PCR; TCRdb stores in-frame clones only, minus some. Counted here are under 300,000 clones, around 87% occurring once; the ten biggest clones make up under 9%. Sequencing was carried out using peripheral blood. These TCRs come from a woman aged 65 to 85 with active or convalescent COVID-19.

The genes are TRBV19 and TRBJ1-1, with 8 bases matching TRBD1. V shed 8 bases and J 4 bases; nucleotides not matched to a gene: 15. The CDR3 extends over 16 amino acids. Germline CDR1 LNHDA, CDR2 SQIVND (reference sequence). The CDR3 spells CASFGAGGFPSTEAFF. The CDR3 DNA reads as TGTGCCAGTTTTGGGGCAGGGGGCTTCCCCAGCACTGAAGCTTTCTTT.

V gene TRBV5-4 combines with J gene TRBJ1-1; TRBD1 aligns across 12 bases. Per germline, CDR1 SGHNT and CDR2 YYREEE (reference sequence). V dropped 4 bases and J dropped 3; count of bases not matched to a gene: 7. The length of the CDR3 is 16 residues. The CDR3 spells CASSPGTGGRYTEAFF. Here the CDR3 DNA reads TGTGCCAGCAGCCCAGGGACAGGGGGCCGGTACACTGAAGCTTTCTTT.

The V and J genes are TRBV6-5 and TRBJ1-1, with D tentatively TRBD1 (6 bases). This CDR3 region has 15 residues. Germline lookup yields CDR1 MNHEY and CDR2 SVGAGI. V was shortened by 6 bases and J by 1 base, with 15 bases between the two germline ends. Written as DNA, the CDR3 is TGTGCCAGCAGGGGGCAGGGGCCGTCGAACACTGAAGCTTTCTTT. Translation: CASRGQGPSNTEAFF.

The CDR3 sequence is CASSLWGENTEAFF. CDR3 nucleotide sequence: TGCGCCAGCAGCTTGTGGGGCGAGAACACTGAAGCTTTCTTT. The chain combines TRBV5-1 with TRBJ1-1, with TRBD1 as a possible D gene (5 bases). The CDR3 is made up of 14 amino acids. Between the trimmed V and J ends, which lost 1 base and 1 base, there was a span of 8 bases. Germline loops: CDR1 SGHRS, CDR2 YFSETQ.